The 18 T cell receptor beta chains given below trace back to one sample, sequenced in a study of T cell responses to AZD1222 COVID-19 vaccine. The table came from immunoSEQ multiplex PCR; TCRdb's copy has only in-frame clones and leaves some out. Of approximately 65,000 clones in the sample, roughly 70% were seen once. This material consisted of peripheral blood, taken on day 0 of AZD1222 vaccination. These receptors were obtained from an adult in good health.

The gene calls are TRBV7-2 and TRBJ2-7; no clear D. The CDR3 contains 14 residues. Looked up from germline, CDR1 is SGHTA and CDR2 is FQGNSA. Trimming shortened V by 5 bases and J by 1 base, and 12 bases separated the two germline ends. CDR3 DNA sequence: TGTGCCAGCAGCCTCCTACCTCATTCCTACGAGCAGTACTTC. It is translated as CASSLLPHSYEQYF.

The chain carries TRBV7-2 and TRBJ2-1, with 9 bases that match TRBD2. The trim removed 5 bases at V and 3 bases at J, leaving 5 bases unmatched. Germline V gives CDR1 SGHTA, CDR2 FQGNSA. CDR3 length equals 15 residues. CDR3 nucleotide sequence: TGTGCCAGCAGCCAGGTAGCGGGGGACTACAATGAGCAGTTCTTC. Its translation is CASSQVAGDYNEQFF.

This clone is labeled as medium-sized. In DNA, the CDR3 is TGTGCCAGCAGTTTCCGTAGAGGACGGCAAAAAGAGACCCAGTACTTC. Its protein product is CASSFRRGRQKETQYF. V gene TRBV28 combines with J gene TRBJ2-5; D remains ambiguous. The CDR3 extends over 16 amino acids. V gave up 3 bases and J gave up 3 bases, with 17 bases separating them. The germline gives CDR1 MDHEN, CDR2 SYDVKM.

The chain couples TRBV5-1 to TRBJ1-1; 9 positions agree with TRBD1. This CDR3 comprises 13 residues. Germline V CDR1 and CDR2: SGHRS, YFSETQ. V was pared by 5 bases and J by 3 bases, with 2 bases of the junction left unmatched. The CDR3 sequence is CASSRQGDTEAFF. The CDR3 nucleotides are TGCGCCAGCAGTAGACAGGGGGACACTGAAGCTTTCTTT.

The chain employs TRBV28 and TRBJ1-2; no clear D gene. Per germline, CDR1 MDHEN and CDR2 SYDVKM. This CDR3 is 10 amino acids long. Trimming cost V 10 bases and J 4 bases, with 7 bases left between them. The CDR3 DNA sequence: TGTGCCACTCGGAGCTATGGCTACACCTTC. Its protein product is CATRSYGYTF.

This rearrangement joins TRBV19 to TRBJ1-6; tentative D call: TRBD1 (6 bases). V was pared by 11 bases and J by 8 bases, with 16 bases between. Germline V gives CDR1 LNHDA, CDR2 SQIVND (reference sequence). The CDR3 runs to 13 residues. CDR3 DNA: TGTGCCTGCAGGGGTCATCGAGATTCACCCCTCCACTTT. It specifies CACRGHRDSPLHF.

This clone was seen a handful of times. The chain recombines TRBV7-9 with TRBJ1-1; no clear D. Germline V gives CDR1 SEHNR, CDR2 FQNEAQ (reference sequence). V was pared by 3 bases and J by 4 bases, with 3 bases between. This CDR3 is 11 amino acids long. CDR3 sequence: CASSFSTEAFF. CDR3 bases: TGTGCCAGCAGCTTCTCCACTGAAGCTTTCTTT.

The CDR3 region is CASSQDGGRISGNTIYF. The DNA of the CDR3 is TGCGCCAGCAGCCAAGATGGGGGACGGATCTCTGGAAACACCATATATTTT. The chain joins TRBV4-1 to TRBJ1-3; a possible D gene is TRBD1 (5 bases). Per the germline V gene, CDR1 is MGHRA and CDR2 is YSYEKL. The V and J ends lost 0 bases and 0 bases respectively, with 12 bases between them. This CDR3 has 17 amino acids.

V and J are TRBV7-9 and TRBJ2-2, with no clear D. V lost 2 bases to trimming and J lost 9 bases, with 10 bases between them. The V gene's germline CDR1 is SEHNR and CDR2 FQNEAQ (reference sequence). The CDR3 is made up of 13 amino acids. CDR3 in DNA: TGTGCCAGCAGCTTACGGACCTCGCGGGAGCTGTTTTTT. The encoded protein is CASSLRTSRELFF.

The chain carries TRBV7-8 and TRBJ2-5, with D hard to call. CDR1 and CDR2 (germline): SGHVS, FQNEAQ. Trimming took 5 bases from V and 6 from J, leaving 7 bases between them. CDR3 length equals 11 residues. In DNA form, the CDR3 reads TGTGCCAGCAGCCTACGTCAGACCCAGTACTTC. This encodes CASSLRQTQYF.

As to this clone: Other DNA sequences of this sample code for an identical CDR3. The chain employs TRBV15 and TRBJ2-2; D gene unclear. Per the germline V gene, CDR1 is LNHNV and CDR2 is YYDKDF (reference sequence). V lost 0 bases, J lost 5 bases, and 7 bases lay in between. This CDR3 is 14 amino acids long. CDR3: CATSRDLGTGELFF. DNA of the CDR3: TGTGCCACCAGCAGAGATCTTGGGACCGGGGAGCTGTTTTTT.

This sequence joins TRBV7-6 and TRBJ1-2; a weak D match, TRBD1 (5 bases). This CDR3 is built from 13 residues. Trimming shortened V by 5 bases and J by 3 bases, and 10 bases separated the two germline ends. Germline V gene data show CDR1 as SGHVS and CDR2 as FNYEAQ. CDR3 region: CASSTGTDYGYTF. The CDR3 bases are TGTGCCAGCAGCACCGGGACGGACTATGGCTACACCTTC.

This rearrangement joins TRBV2 to TRBJ1-4, with a possible D match to TRBD1 (6 bases). CDR3 length equals 14 residues. Looked up from germline, CDR1 is SNHLY and CDR2 is FYNNEI. The V end was cut by 10 bases, the J end by 7 bases, with 19 bases between. The CDR3 DNA reads TGTGCCACCTCCCCCGGGACACCTGGTGAAAAACTGTTTTTT. Amino acid sequence: CATSPGTPGEKLFF.

The V gene is TRBV6-2 or TRBV6-3, the J gene TRBJ2-7, with a weak D call TRBD1 (5 bases). The CDR3 contains 15 residues. Per the germline V gene, CDR1 is MNHEY and CDR2 is SVGEGT. Trimming stripped 4 bases from V and 2 bases from J, with 15 bases between. This chain's CDR3 is CASSSRQWAAYEQYF. CDR3 nucleotides: TGTGCCAGCAGTTCCCGACAGTGGGCGGCCTACGAGCAGTACTTC.

J is TRBJ2-5 and V is TRBV12-3 or TRBV12-4; D remains unclear. V was pared by 2 bases and J by 6 bases, with 4 bases between. The CDR3 totals 11 residues. As DNA, the CDR3 is TGTGCCAGCAGTTTACAAAAGACCCAGTACTTC. This encodes CASSLQKTQYF.

This clone was picked up a small number of times. The V and J genes are TRBV4-3 and TRBJ1-1; D is unclear. The germline CDR1 and CDR2 sequences are LGHNA and YSLEER. The CDR3 length is 16 residues. With 4 bases removed from V and 1 base from J, the gap between germline ends came to 16 bases. CDR3 nucleotide sequence: TGCGCCAGCAGCCCAGGTACGATGGAACGGAACACTGAAGCTTTCTTT. Translation: CASSPGTMERNTEAFF.

This clone showed up just once. J is TRBJ2-2 and V is TRBV24-1, with TRBD1 identical over 7 bases. Looked up from germline, CDR1 is KGHDR and CDR2 is SFDVKD. This CDR3 comprises 17 residues. The ends lost 4 bases at V and 0 bases at J; junction bases unmatched: 7. For the CDR3, the DNA is TGTGCCACCAGTGACCGTCGACAGGGTGCGAACACCGGGGAGCTGTTTTTT. Protein product: CATSDRRQGANTGELFF.

The rearrangement uses TRBV28 and TRBJ2-1; D might be TRBD2 (6 bases). V gave up 2 bases and J gave up 4 bases, with 15 bases separating them. From germline, CDR1 is MDHEN and CDR2 SYDVKM. The CDR3 runs 16 residues. This CDR3 reads CASSLTLGAGYNEQFF. CDR3 DNA: TGTGCCAGCAGTTTAACATTGGGTGCGGGGTACAATGAGCAGTTCTTC.